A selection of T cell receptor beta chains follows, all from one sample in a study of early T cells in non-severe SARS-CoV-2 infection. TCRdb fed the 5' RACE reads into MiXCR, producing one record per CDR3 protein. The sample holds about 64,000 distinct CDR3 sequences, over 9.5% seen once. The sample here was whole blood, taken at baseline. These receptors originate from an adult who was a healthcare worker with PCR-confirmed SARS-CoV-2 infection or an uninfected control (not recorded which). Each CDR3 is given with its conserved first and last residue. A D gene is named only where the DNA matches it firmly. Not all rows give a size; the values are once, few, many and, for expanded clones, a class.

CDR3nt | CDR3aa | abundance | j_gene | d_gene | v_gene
TGCAGCGTGGAGTCCGGACAGGGTCCCTACGAGCAGTACTTC | CSVESGQGPYEQYF | many | TRBJ2-7 | TRBD1 | TRBV29-1
TGTGCCATCAAGAGTGGCGACAACAATGAGCAGTTCTTC | CAIKSGDNNEQFF | few | TRBJ2-1 | - | TRBV10-3
TGTGCCAGCAGCTTATTGAGCCAGGGACCCTACGAGCAGTACTTC | CASSLLSQGPYEQYF | - | TRBJ2-7 | - | TRBV7-2
TGTGCCAGCAGCGGATCGACGGGCTTTTACAATGAGCAGTTCTTC | CASSGSTGFYNEQFF | many | TRBJ2-1 | - | TRBV11-2
TGTGCCAGCAGGGGGGACAGGGAAGGCCGTGGCTACACCTTC | CASRGDREGRGYTF | - | TRBJ1-2 | TRBD1 | TRBV25-1
TGTGCCAGCAGTTTCCGGGATCAACATGGCTACACCTTC | CASSFRDQHGYTF | few | TRBJ1-2 | - | TRBV12-3/TRBV12-4
TGTGCCAGCAGTTTTTACAGGGGGTCCCTCGGGGATGAGCAGTTCTTC | CASSFYRGSLGDEQFF | - | TRBJ2-1 | TRBD1 | TRBV27
TGTGCCAGCAGTTTAGAATTCTCCCACGAGCAGTACTTC | CASSLEFSHEQYF | many | TRBJ2-7 | - | TRBV12-3/TRBV12-4
TGCGCCAGCAGCCGTAAGCGGGAGCCTTCCTACGAGCAGTACTTC | CASSRKREPSYEQYF | - | TRBJ2-7 | TRBD2 | TRBV4-3
TGTGCCAGCAGACTGGACAGGGGTGGCGGGGAGCTGTTTTTT | CASRLDRGGGELFF | - | TRBJ2-2 | TRBD1 | TRBV6-5
TGTGCCAGCAGTGACTCCGGGACAGGGGGTGTCGGTGAGCAGTTCTTC | CASSDSGTGGVGEQFF | many | TRBJ2-1 | TRBD1 | TRBV25-1
TGTGCCATCAGGGCAGGGCATGAAGCTTTCTTT | CAIRAGHEAFF | - | TRBJ1-1 | - | TRBV10-3
TGTGCCACCAGTGATTCCGGGACGTGGGAGCTGTTTTTT | CATSDSGTWELFF | - | TRBJ2-2 | - | TRBV24-1
TGTGCCAGCAGCCCACTCCGGGACGCCGAAGCTTTCTTT | CASSPLRDAEAFF | - | TRBJ1-1 | - | TRBV11-2
TGTGCCAGCAGTGAAGCGGACGGGGGCGGAGGGTACGAGCAGTACTTC | CASSEADGGGGYEQYF | many | TRBJ2-7 | - | TRBV6-1
TGTGCCAGCAGTGATACCGGGACAGGTTCCTACAATGAGCAGTTCTTC | CASSDTGTGSYNEQFF | - | TRBJ2-1 | TRBD1 | TRBV27
TGCGCCAGCAGCTTGACATTAAACTACGAGCAGTACTTC | CASSLTLNYEQYF | few | TRBJ2-7 | - | TRBV5-1
TGTGCCAGCAGTTTTACAGGGGCAGATACGCAGTATTTT | CASSFTGADTQYF | many | TRBJ2-3 | TRBD1 | TRBV28
TGCAGTGCTAGGGGGCTAGCGGGTAGCTCCTACAATGAGCAGTTCTTC | CSARGLAGSSYNEQFF | - | TRBJ2-1 | TRBD2 | TRBV20-1
TGCGCCAGCAGCTTGTCGCAGGGAATGAGCACTGAAGCTTTCTTT | CASSLSQGMSTEAFF | few | TRBJ1-1 | - | TRBV5-1
TGCAGTGCTAGACCGACTCTGGAGGGTACAGACATTCAGTACTTC | CSARPTLEGTDIQYF | many | TRBJ2-4 | - | TRBV20-1
TGTGCCAGCTCACCAGACCAGTATGGCTACACCTTC | CASSPDQYGYTF | many | TRBJ1-2 | - | TRBV18
TGTGCCAGCAGCTTAATTTCGGGCCGAGGGGAGACCCAGTACTTC | CASSLISGRGETQYF | few | TRBJ2-5 | - | TRBV7-9
TGTGCCAGCAGCTTAGGGGCTAGCGGGAGATATTGGGCAGATACGCAGTATTTT | CASSLGASGRYWADTQYF | many | TRBJ2-3 | TRBD2 | TRBV11-2
TGTGCCAGCAGCCCGGGACTAGCGGGCGGGAAGATTGGGCAGTATTTT | CASSPGLAGGKIGQYF | few | TRBJ2-3 | TRBD2 | TRBV7-8
TGTGCCAGCAGAACGGGGGGCTATGGCTACACCTTC | CASRTGGYGYTF | few | TRBJ1-2 | - | TRBV12-3/TRBV12-4
TGCAGCGTTGAACCTCCAACAGGGACTGAAGCTTTCTTT | CSVEPPTGTEAFF | - | TRBJ1-1 | - | TRBV29-1
TGCGCCAGCAGCTTGGGGTCGACAGCCTCTGGGGCCAACGTCCTGACTTTC | CASSLGSTASGANVLTF | - | TRBJ2-6 | - | TRBV5-1
TGCAGCGTTGAACAGGGGAGGAACACTGAAGCTTTCTTT | CSVEQGRNTEAFF | - | TRBJ1-1 | - | TRBV29-1
TGTGCCAGCAGTTACAGGAGCGAAAAACTGTTTTTT | CASSYRSEKLFF | - | TRBJ1-4 | - | TRBV6-6
TGTGCCAGCAGCCTTAATCGGGGGTATCAGCCCCAGCATTTT | CASSLNRGYQPQHF | many | TRBJ1-5 | - | TRBV7-2
TGTGCCAGCAGCTCCTCCAATGAGCAGTTCTTC | CASSSSNEQFF | many | TRBJ2-1 | - | TRBV13
TGTGCCAGCAGTCCCGGACCGAGCTCCTATAATTCACCCCTCCACTTT | CASSPGPSSYNSPLHF | few | TRBJ1-6 | - | TRBV27
TGCAGCGTTGATGGGACTAGCACGGATACGCAGTATTTT | CSVDGTSTDTQYF | few | TRBJ2-3 | TRBD2 | TRBV29-1
TGTGCCAGCGGGGACCGCAATCAGCCCCAGCATTTT | CASGDRNQPQHF | few | TRBJ1-5 | - | TRBV6-2/TRBV6-3
TGTGCCAGCAGTTACTATGGGGGTACTGAAGCTTTCTTT | CASSYYGGTEAFF | many | TRBJ1-1 | - | TRBV6-2/TRBV6-3
TGCAGTGCTAGAGCAGGGAACACTGAAGCTTTCTTT | CSARAGNTEAFF | many | TRBJ1-1 | - | TRBV20-1
TGTGCCAGCAGCGCTAGCGGGGGAGACTACGAGCAGTACTTC | CASSASGGDYEQYF | - | TRBJ2-7 | TRBD2 | TRBV9
TGCGCCAGCAGCCCTAAACCTACCTACGAGCAGTACTTC | CASSPKPTYEQYF | - | TRBJ2-7 | - | TRBV4-3
TGTGCCAACCGAAGGGACAGACAAGAGACCCAGTACTTC | CANRRDRQETQYF | few | TRBJ2-5 | TRBD1 | TRBV2
TGCAGCGTTGGAGGTGCAGTCGCGAACACCGGGGAGCTGTTTTTT | CSVGGAVANTGELFF | few | TRBJ2-2 | - | TRBV29-1
TGCGCCAGCAGCTTGGGGGCGACAGACGAAGCTTTCTTT | CASSLGATDEAFF | few | TRBJ1-1 | - | TRBV5-1
TGCGCCAGCAGCTCGAGGGGGGACATTCAGTACTTC | CASSSRGDIQYF | many | TRBJ2-4 | - | TRBV5-1